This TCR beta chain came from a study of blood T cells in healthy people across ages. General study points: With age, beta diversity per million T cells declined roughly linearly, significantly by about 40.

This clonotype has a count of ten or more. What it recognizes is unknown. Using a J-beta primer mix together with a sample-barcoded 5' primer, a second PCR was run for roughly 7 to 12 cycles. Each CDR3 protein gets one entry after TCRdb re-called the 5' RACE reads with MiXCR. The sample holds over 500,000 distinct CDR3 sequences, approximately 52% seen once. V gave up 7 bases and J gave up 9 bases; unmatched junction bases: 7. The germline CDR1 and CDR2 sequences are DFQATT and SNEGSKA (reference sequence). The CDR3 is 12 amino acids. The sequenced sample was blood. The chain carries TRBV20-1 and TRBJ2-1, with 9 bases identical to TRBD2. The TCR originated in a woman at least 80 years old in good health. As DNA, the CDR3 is TGCAGTGGAGGCGGGGGGGCGCTTGAGCAGTTCTTC. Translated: CSGGGGALEQFF.